These 25 T cell receptor beta chains came from one sample sequenced in a study of shared clonotypes between healthy human individuals. Clones were read by immunoSEQ multiplex PCR, and TCRdb kept only the in-frame ones, dropping some. The top ten hold around 0.15% of the sample, which has millions of clones, more than 90% seen once. Sequenced: naive CD4+ T cells sorted from blood. Subset here: CD45RA+ positively selected. Source of these receptors: a man younger than 35 in good health.

The gene calls are TRBV5-4 and TRBJ2-2, with TRBD2 matching over 7 bases. The CDR3 has 17 amino acids. Unmatched junction bases numbered 9, after V lost 1 base and J lost 3 bases. The germline gives CDR1 SGHNT, CDR2 YYREEE (reference sequence). For the CDR3, the DNA is TGTGCCAGCAGCTTGAGGCCAGCGGGACTGCACACCGGGGAGCTGTTTTTT. Translated, it gives CASSLRPAGLHTGELFF.

The chain joins TRBV7-9 to TRBJ1-2; 8 bases are a match to TRBD1. V was clipped by 7 bases and J by 2 bases; unmatched bases: 6. The CDR3 spans 14 residues. CDR1 and CDR2 (germline): SEHNR, FQNEAQ (reference sequence). The DNA for the CDR3 is TGTGCCAGCACCACGGACAGGGCGAACTATGGCTACACCTTC. It yields the protein CASTTDRANYGYTF.

The V and J genes are TRBV5-1 and TRBJ2-2; the match to TRBD2 covers 7 bases. This CDR3 is built from 17 residues. Germline values: CDR1 SGHRS, CDR2 YFSETQ. V trimming: 3 bases; J trimming: 3 bases; junction bases outside the gene matches: 11. The CDR3 here is CASSWASGNLYTGELFF. As DNA, the CDR3 is TGCGCCAGCAGCTGGGCTAGCGGAAACCTTTACACCGGGGAGCTGTTTTTT.

With respect to this clone: Other DNA sequences within the sample encode an identical CDR3. The chain combines TRBV7-9 with TRBJ1-5, with 8 bases that match TRBD1. V lost 5 bases, J lost 2 bases, and 2 bases stayed unmatched. Germline CDR1 reads SEHNR; CDR2 reads FQNEAQ (reference sequence). CDR3 length equals 14 residues. The DNA for the CDR3 is TGTGCCAGCAGCCTGGACAGGGGCAATCAGCCCCAGCATTTT. Encoded protein: CASSLDRGNQPQHF.

With regard to this clone: This CDR3 is also generated by other DNA sequences in the sample. This chain connects TRBV30 to TRBJ1-6; 8 bases agree with TRBD1. Trimming cost V 1 base and J 7 bases; bases outside gene matches: 6. This CDR3 spans 15 amino acids. CDR1 is GTSNPN, CDR2 SVGIG, per germline (reference sequence). The CDR3 coding sequence is TGTGCCTGGAGTGCCGACAGGGGATTCAATTCACCCCTCCACTTT. Its protein is CAWSADRGFNSPLHF.

The chain recombines TRBV10-2 with TRBJ2-4, with 9 positions matching TRBD1. The CDR3 has 16 amino acids. The germline gives CDR1 WSHSY, CDR2 SAAADI. V shed 5 bases, J shed 7 bases, and the junction held 12 bases outside the gene matches. Written as DNA, the CDR3 is TGCGCCAGCAGTCCTACCGGGGGACAGGGTGGCAACATTCAGTACTTC. Amino acid sequence: CASSPTGGQGGNIQYF.

V gene TRBV7-3 combines with J gene TRBJ2-5, with D tentatively TRBD1 (6 bases). The V end lost 5 bases, the J end lost 2 bases, and 9 bases lay between the germline ends. The CDR3 is made up of 13 amino acids. In germline, CDR1 is SGHTA, CDR2 FQGTGA. The CDR3 here is CASSQGRQETQYF. CDR3 coding DNA: TGTGCCAGCAGCCAGGGGCGGCAAGAGACCCAGTACTTC.

The gene calls are TRBV6-5 and TRBJ1-2, with D unresolved. Germline V lookup: CDR1 MNHEY, CDR2 SVGAGI. This CDR3 is built from 13 residues. Trimming removed 4 bases from V and 2 bases from J, with 8 bases in between. For the CDR3, the DNA is TGTGCCAGCAGTTTATCTGCGAACTATGGCTACACCTTC. Protein product: CASSLSANYGYTF.

The chain is built from TRBV6-6 and TRBJ2-7; 9 bases map to TRBD1. Germline V gives CDR1 MNHNY, CDR2 SVGAGI (reference sequence). The CDR3 covers 15 residues. After removal of 5 bases from V and 2 bases from J, the junction contained 7 bases not matched to a gene. CDR3 sequence reads: CASSGGQGTTYEQYF. The CDR3 region has the DNA TGTGCCAGCAGTGGCGGACAGGGGACAACCTACGAGCAGTACTTC.

As DNA, the CDR3 is TGTGCCATCAGTGGGGTCAACACGACAGATACGCAGTATTTT. This sequence encodes CAISGVNTTDTQYF. The chain joins TRBV10-3 to TRBJ2-3; no clear D. The CDR3 spans 14 residues. The germline V gene has CDR1 ENHRY and CDR2 SYGVKD. Deletions cut 4 bases from V and 3 bases from J, with 11 bases between.

The count of this clone is one. The same CDR3 also results from other DNA sequences found in this sample. The V and J genes are TRBV18 and TRBJ2-3; TRBD1 is a possible D gene (5 bases). CDR3 length: 13 amino acids. The germline gives CDR1 KGHSH, CDR2 LQKENI. Trimming removed 3 bases from V and 3 bases from J, with 7 bases in between. CDR3 loop: CASSPQGTDTQYF. CDR3 nucleotides: TGTGCCAGCTCACCGCAGGGAACAGATACGCAGTATTTT.

V and J are TRBV6-5 and TRBJ1-1; the D is unclear. Germline CDR1 and CDR2: MNHEY and SVGAGI. The CDR3 is 13 residues long. Trimming shortened V by 0 bases and J by 11 bases, and 13 bases separated the two germline ends. This chain's CDR3 is CASSYSEGIGAFF. CDR3 nucleotides: TGTGCCAGCAGTTACTCGGAGGGTATCGGGGCTTTCTTT.

CDR3 protein: CASSPPRDRQETQYF. CDR3 in DNA: TGTGCCAGCAGTCCCCCTAGAGACAGACAAGAGACCCAGTACTTC. The chain links TRBV6-5 to TRBJ2-5, with D possibly TRBD1 on 5 matching bases. The CDR3 is 15 amino acids. Germline CDR1 MNHEY, CDR2 SVGAGI. Trimming left V 5 bases short and J 2 bases short, with 15 bases between.

V is TRBV5-4 and J is TRBJ1-2; TRBD1 is a possible D gene (5 bases). CDR1 is SGHNT, CDR2 YYREEE, per germline (reference sequence). V gave up 4 bases and J gave up 3 bases, with 13 bases separating them. This CDR3 has 14 amino acids. The CDR3, as DNA: TGTGCCAGCAGCCTGGGGGGTGAATACTATGGCTACACCTTC. As protein: CASSLGGEYYGYTF. The full variable domain, with the rest looked up from reference TRBV5-4 and TRBJ1-2, is ETGVTQSPTHLIKTRGQQVTLRCSSQSGHNTVSWYQQALGQGPQFIFQYYREEENGRGNFPPRFSGLQFPNYSSELNVNALELDDSALYLCASSLGGEYYGYTFGSGTRLTVV.

The chain couples TRBV7-3 to TRBJ2-2, with 13 bases fitting TRBD2. The germline V gene has CDR1 SGHTA and CDR2 FQGTGA. The V segment lost 4 bases and the J segment 2 bases; nucleotides outside the gene matches: 4. The CDR3 consists of 17 residues. CDR3 sequence: CASSSGLAGVNTGELFF. The CDR3 bases are TGTGCCAGCAGCTCCGGACTAGCGGGGGTAAACACCGGGGAGCTGTTTTTT.

This chain links TRBV16 with TRBJ2-2, with D perhaps TRBD1 (5 bases). The length of the CDR3 is 16 residues. Germline values: CDR1 KGHSY, CDR2 FQNENV. The V and J ends lost 1 base and 2 bases respectively, with 11 bases between them. The CDR3 DNA reads as TGTGCCAGCAGCCAATGGACAAGGGCCAACACCGGGGAGCTGTTTTTT. As protein: CASSQWTRANTGELFF.

The chain has TRBV7-9 and TRBJ2-2; D gene uncertain. The germline V gene encodes CDR1 SEHNR and CDR2 FQNEAQ (reference sequence). The CDR3 length is 13 residues. The ends were cut back, 1 base at V and 5 bases at J, with 5 bases in the middle. The CDR3 loop reads CASSLVATGELFF. CDR3 bases: TGTGCCAGCAGCTTAGTGGCAACCGGGGAGCTGTTTTTT.

This chain joins TRBV5-1 and TRBJ1-2; D unresolved. CDR1 SGHRS and CDR2 YFSETQ come from the germline V gene. CDR3 length equals 15 residues. With 0 bases removed from V and 3 bases from J, the gap between germline ends came to 12 bases. CDR3 residues: CASSLASGYDYGYTF. CDR3 coding DNA: TGCGCCAGCAGCTTGGCGTCGGGTTATGACTATGGCTACACCTTC.

The chain couples TRBV5-8 to TRBJ2-7; 7 nucleotides match TRBD1. The CDR3 has 15 residues. Germline assignment: CDR1 SGHTS and CDR2 YDEGEE. V lost 1 base to trimming and J lost 2 bases; unmatched junction nucleotides: 6. The CDR3 bases are TGTGCCAGCAGCTTGTTTGCAGGGGGAACCTACGAGCAGTACTTC. Translating it yields CASSLFAGGTYEQYF.

About this clone itself: Within the sample, other DNA sequences also encode this same CDR3. The rearrangement uses TRBV10-2 and TRBJ1-6; TRBD1 matches 8 bases. The CDR3 spans 13 residues. Germline loops: CDR1 WSHSY, CDR2 SAAADI. V was pared by 4 bases and J by 7 bases, with 0 bases of the junction left unmatched. DNA for the CDR3: TGCGCCAGCAGTGGACAGGGGAATTCACCCCTCCACTTT. It encodes CASSGQGNSPLHF.

This rearrangement joins TRBV7-9 to TRBJ2-3; D possibly corresponds to TRBD2 (6 bases). V was pared by 2 bases and J by 0 bases, with 9 bases between. CDR3 length equals 15 residues. CDR1 SEHNR and CDR2 FQNEAQ come from the germline V gene (reference sequence). CDR3 amino acids: CASSLKGLSTDTQYF. The CDR3 DNA is TGTGCCAGCAGCTTAAAGGGACTCAGCACAGATACGCAGTATTTT.

V usage is TRBV7-9 and J usage is TRBJ1-1, with D tentatively TRBD1 (6 bases). The V and J ends lost 8 bases and 1 base respectively, with 17 bases between them. Germline V CDR1 and CDR2: SEHNR, FQNEAQ (reference sequence). The CDR3 has 15 residues. DNA for the CDR3: TGTGCCAGCGGGCTTTGGACAGACCGGAACACTGAAGCTTTCTTT. It codes for CASGLWTDRNTEAFF.

The rearrangement joins TRBV7-3 to TRBJ2-2; D gene ambiguous. The CDR3 spans 13 residues. CDR1 and CDR2 (germline): SGHTA, FQGTGA. V lost 0 bases and J lost 7, with 6 bases in between. The CDR3, as DNA: TGTGCCAGCAGCTTAACTGGAAACGGGGAGCTGTTTTTT. The encoded protein is CASSLTGNGELFF.

This clone appeared a single time. The genes are TRBV11-2 and TRBJ1-2; TRBD1 matches at 7 bases. From germline, CDR1 is SGHAT and CDR2 FQNNGV. The CDR3 is made up of 15 amino acids. Trimming at V came to 1 base and at J to 4 bases, leaving 6 bases not matched to a gene. For the CDR3, the DNA is TGTGCCAGCAGCTTAGGGGGGACAGAAATCTATGGCTACACCTTC. It specifies CASSLGGTEIYGYTF. Supplemented by reference TRBV11-2 and TRBJ1-2, the full variable domain reads EAGVAQSPRYKIIEKRQSVAFWCNPISGHATLYWYQQILGQGPKLLIQFQNNGVVDDSQLPKDRFSAERLKGVDSTLKIQPAKLEDSAVYLCASSLGGTEIYGYTFGSGTRLTVV.

This clone was counted once. The chain joins TRBV4-1 to TRBJ2-3; 7 nucleotides agree with TRBD1. The CDR3 loop spans 17 amino acids. Trimming took 0 bases from V and 3 from J; bases not matched to a gene: 9. The V gene's germline CDR1 is MGHRA and CDR2 YSYEKL. The DNA for the CDR3 is TGCGCCAGCAGCCAAGATCAAGGGGGCGCAAGGACAGATACGCAGTATTTT. It is translated as CASSQDQGGARTDTQYF.